This entry is about one TCR beta chain. This receptor's antigen is unknown. Per-nucleotide qualities are absent, and no much larger clonotype sits a single base away. The library was obtained by the immunoSEQ multiplex PCR assay. TCRdb carries this immuneACCESS record with in-frame sequences only. Its versions omit some clonotypes, under half of them owing to an unresolved V gene in the studies checked, with the rest unexplained. The sample includes 60,000 to 90,000 clones, with 92% observed a single time. The ten largest clones represent under 2% of the sample. These data are taken from a study of T cell changes during pregnancy in multiple sclerosis (dated by TCRdb to the late 2010s). A note on the overall study: The study examined how the T cell repertoire changed over the course of pregnancy in women with multiple sclerosis.

The cysteine opens and the phenylalanine closes a CDR3 of 16 amino acids. Just CDR3 DNA is preserved here, 48 bases in frame from base 1. Trimming removed 1 base from V and 2 bases from J, leaving 12 bases between the germline ends. Sequences MDHEN (CDR1) and SYDVKM (CDR2) are obtained from the germline V gene. The V and J segments used are TRBV28 and TRBJ1-5, with a weak D call of TRBD1 (5 bases match). This material consisted of peripheral blood, taken in the first trimester of pregnancy. This clonotype was sampled from a female donor in good health, enrolled as a control in a pregnancy study. The sequence in DNA is TGTGCCAGCAGTTTATTGCAGGGTGCGGGCAATCAGCCCCAGCATTTT. Its product reads: CASSLLQGAGNQPQHF.